The present TCR beta chain was sequenced within a study of early T cells in non-severe SARS-CoV-2 infection. Per germline, CDR1 MDHEN and CDR2 SYDVKM. Trimming at V came to 6 bases and at J to 0 bases, leaving 4 bases not matched to a gene. The CDR3 consists of 14 residues. Researchers attached unique molecular identifiers to individual cDNA molecules. MiXCR, applied by TCRdb to the 5' RACE reads, yields one record per CDR3 protein. The sample lists some 40,000 distinct CDR3 sequences; almost 5.5% were seen once. This clonotype was counted at least ten times. This sequence joins TRBV28 and TRBJ1-1, with 7 bases aligning to TRBD1. The origin of this receptor is an adult who was a healthcare worker with PCR-confirmed SARS-CoV-2 infection or an uninfected control (not recorded which). The sample consisted of whole blood, taken at baseline. For the CDR3, the DNA is TGTGCCAGCAGCGGGGGACAGCTGAACACTGAAGCTTTCTTT. Translated: CASSGGQLNTEAFF.